The 17 T cell receptor beta chains in this list originate from one sample, sequenced in a study of regulatory and conventional T cells in RAG deficiency. The method was immunoSEQ multiplex PCR; TCRdb's version includes in-frame clones alone and lacks a portion of them. This table holds more than 5,500 clones, almost 85% found once. The same data also went into a second study, on regulatory T cells. That investigation notes: The PCR used 52 TRBV and 13 TRBJ primers.

The material sequenced was CD8+ T cells sorted from blood. The source of these receptors is a human donor in good health.

The chain combines TRBV5-4 with TRBJ2-1; tentative D call: TRBD2 (6 bases). Trimming took off 6 bases at V and 2 bases at J, with 9 bases between the two ends. The CDR3 spans 13 residues. Germline V gene lookup returns CDR1 SGHNT and CDR2 YYREEE (reference sequence). The CDR3 loop reads CASIGGTYNEQFF. The CDR3 nucleotides are TGTGCCAGCATTGGGGGGACCTACAATGAGCAGTTCTTC.

The V and J genes are TRBV6-6 and TRBJ1-2; the D is unclear. The CDR3 loop spans 14 amino acids. Germline CDR1 and CDR2: MNHNY and SVGAGI (reference sequence). V dropped 5 bases and J dropped 2 bases, with 12 bases sitting between them. The CDR3 DNA reads TGTGCCAGCAGTCTTCGGTCCCAAAACTATGGCTACACCTTC. It encodes CASSLRSQNYGYTF.

V usage is TRBV7-9 and J usage is TRBJ2-1; possibly TRBD1 for D (6 bases). The V gene's germline CDR1 is SEHNR and CDR2 FQNEAQ (reference sequence). CDR3 size: 14 residues. Trimming stripped 5 bases from V and 7 bases from J, with 15 bases between. The CDR3 coding sequence is TGTGCCAGCAGCGATCGGACAGAAGGGAATGAGCAGTTCTTC. Translated: CASSDRTEGNEQFF.

The V call is TRBV11-3, the J call TRBJ2-3; TRBD2 aligns across 8 bases. The length of the CDR3 is 15 residues. Germline trimming cut 0 bases from V and 1 base from J; bases unmatched to any gene: 0. Germline CDR1 is SGHNT and CDR2 is YENEEA. The CDR3 DNA is TGTGCCAGCAGCTTAGATAGCGGGGGCACAGATACGCAGTATTTT. It translates to CASSLDSGGTDTQYF.

The chain couples TRBV11-1 to TRBJ2-7; 10 bases agree with TRBD1. The CDR3 is 16 residues long. Germline loops: CDR1 SGHAT, CDR2 FQDESV (reference sequence). J gave up 5 bases and V 6 bases, and 13 bases lay outside the gene matches. CDR3: CASSLTSGTGANEQYF. Written as DNA, the CDR3 is TGTGCCAGCAGTCTAACCTCCGGGACAGGGGCCAACGAGCAGTACTTC.

The chain employs TRBV7-9 and TRBJ1-2, with 9 nucleotides matching TRBD1. J gave up 6 bases and V 5 bases, and 7 bases lay outside the gene matches. Germline CDR1 is SEHNR and CDR2 is FQNEAQ (reference sequence). The CDR3 spans 14 residues. The CDR3 nucleotides read TGTGCCAGCAGCCCTGGGACAGGGCGGAATGGCTACACCTTC. It is translated as CASSPGTGRNGYTF.

The chain employs TRBV7-9 and TRBJ2-3; 9 bases align to TRBD2. This CDR3 contains 18 residues. CDR1 and CDR2 from the germline V gene are SEHNR and FQNEAQ (reference sequence). V lost 3 bases to trimming and J lost 0 bases; unmatched junction nucleotides: 10. The CDR3 reads CASSFTSGWASSTDTQYF. The CDR3 DNA reads TGTGCCAGCAGCTTTACTAGCGGGTGGGCCTCTAGCACAGATACGCAGTATTTT.

This chain uses TRBV7-2 with TRBJ2-3, with 12 bases lining up with TRBD2. Germline V gene data show CDR1 as SGHTA and CDR2 as FQGNSA. Trimming took 4 bases from V and 6 from J; bases not matched to a gene: 2. The CDR3 is 14 residues long. In nucleotides, the CDR3 is TGTGCCAGCAGCTCCGGACTAGCGGGGGATACGCAGTATTTT. It specifies CASSSGLAGDTQYF.

The chain has TRBV5-1 and TRBJ2-3; D uncertain. Trimming removed 6 bases from V and 0 bases from J, with 11 bases in between. Per the germline V gene, CDR1 is SGHRS and CDR2 is YFSETQ. CDR3 length equals 14 residues. CDR3 coding DNA: TGCGCCAGCAACGGGCAGCATAGCACAGATACGCAGTATTTT. It is translated as CASNGQHSTDTQYF.

The chain employs TRBV7-9 and TRBJ1-2; 9 bases are a match to TRBD1. V was pared by 8 bases and J by 6 bases, with 4 bases of the junction left unmatched. This CDR3 spans 12 amino acids. In germline, CDR1 is SEHNR, CDR2 FQNEAQ (reference sequence). The CDR3 nucleotides are TGTGCCAGCCCGGGACAGGGAAATGGCTACACCTTC. Translated, it gives CASPGQGNGYTF.

The chain uses TRBV5-4 and TRBJ1-4; 7 nucleotides line up with TRBD1. V lost 3 bases to trimming and J lost 0 bases; unmatched junction nucleotides: 5. The CDR3 consists of 16 residues. Per the germline V gene, CDR1 is SGHNT and CDR2 is YYREEE (reference sequence). The CDR3 DNA is TGTGCCAGCAGCTCAGGGACAGACGCAACTAATGAAAAACTGTTTTTT. Translation gives CASSSGTDATNEKLFF.

The chain joins TRBV28 to TRBJ2-5; 10 bases are a match to TRBD2. Germline assignment: CDR1 MDHEN and CDR2 SYDVKM. The V gene end was trimmed by 3 bases and the J gene end by 1 base; junction bases not matched to a gene: 5. The CDR3 totals 16 residues. The CDR3 region has the DNA TGTGCCAGCAGTTTCTCCGGACTAGCGGTCCAAGAGACCCAGTACTTC. Translated, it gives CASSFSGLAVQETQYF.

The chain has TRBV4-1 and TRBJ1-1; D not resolved. The CDR3 is made up of 15 amino acids. Per germline, CDR1 MGHRA and CDR2 YSYEKL. V gave up 1 base and J gave up 6 bases, with 15 bases separating them. The CDR3 spells CASSQGGLPVAEAFF. In nucleotides, the CDR3 is TGCGCCAGCAGCCAAGGAGGCCTCCCCGTCGCTGAAGCTTTCTTT.

This rearrangement joins TRBV23-1 to TRBJ2-7; 9 bases match TRBD1. TRBV23-1 counts as an open reading frame of uncertain function. V lost 0 bases, J lost 0 bases, and 15 bases stayed unmatched. This CDR3 contains 20 residues. The CDR3 bases are TGCGCCAGCAGTCAATCTGCGGGGACAGGGTCCTATTACAGCTCCTACGAGCAGTACTTC. It is translated as CASSQSAGTGSYYSSYEQYF.

The chain carries TRBV2 and TRBJ2-7, with D perhaps TRBD1 or TRBD2 (6 bases each). The V end lost 7 bases, the J end lost 5 bases, and 15 bases lay between the germline ends. There are 13 residues in the CDR3. The germline gives CDR1 SNHLY, CDR2 FYNNEI. The CDR3 reads CASIDDGGHEQYF. The CDR3 DNA reads TGTGCCAGCATTGACGACGGGGGCCACGAGCAGTACTTC. The full variable domain, rest sourced from reference TRBV2 and TRBJ2-7, is EPEVTQTPSHQVTQMGQEVILRCVPISNHLYFYWYRQILGQKVEFLVSFYNNEISEKSEIFDDQFSVERPDGSNFTLKIRSTKLEDSAMYFCASIDDGGHEQYFGPGTRLTVT.

V is TRBV10-3 and J is TRBJ1-1; D gene uncertain. Trimming took off 2 bases at V and 3 bases at J, with 7 bases between the two ends. CDR1 is ENHRY, CDR2 SYGVKD, per germline. This CDR3 comprises 13 residues. In DNA form, the CDR3 reads TGTGCCATCAGTGAGGGGGTGTACACTGAAGCTTTCTTT. Translation: CAISEGVYTEAFF.

The chain uses TRBV4-1 and TRBJ1-2, with D perhaps matching TRBD1 (5 bases). CDR1 is MGHRA and CDR2 is YSYEKL in the germline V gene. Trimming shortened V by 3 bases and J by 4 bases, and 18 bases separated the two germline ends. The CDR3 extends over 16 amino acids. Written as DNA, the CDR3 is TGCGCCAGCAGCCACACACAGGAGACCCCCCTCTATGGCTACACCTTC. It encodes CASSHTQETPLYGYTF.